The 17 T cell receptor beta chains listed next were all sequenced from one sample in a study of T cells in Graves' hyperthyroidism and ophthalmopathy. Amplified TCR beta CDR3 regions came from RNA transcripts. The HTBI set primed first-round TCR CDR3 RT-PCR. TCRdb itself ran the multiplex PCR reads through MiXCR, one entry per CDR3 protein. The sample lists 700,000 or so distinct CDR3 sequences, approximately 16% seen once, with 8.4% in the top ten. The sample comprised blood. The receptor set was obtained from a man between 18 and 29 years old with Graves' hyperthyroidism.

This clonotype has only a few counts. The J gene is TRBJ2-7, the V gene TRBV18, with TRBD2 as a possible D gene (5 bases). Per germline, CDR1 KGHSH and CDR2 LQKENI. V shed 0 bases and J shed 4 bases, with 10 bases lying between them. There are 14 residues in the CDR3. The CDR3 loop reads CASSPPARGYEQYF. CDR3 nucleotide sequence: TGTGCCAGCTCACCACCGGCACGGGGATACGAGCAGTACTTC.

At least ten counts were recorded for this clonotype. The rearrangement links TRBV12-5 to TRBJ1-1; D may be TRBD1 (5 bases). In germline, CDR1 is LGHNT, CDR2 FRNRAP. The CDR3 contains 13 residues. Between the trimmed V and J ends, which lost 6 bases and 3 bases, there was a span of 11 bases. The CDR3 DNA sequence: TGTGCTAGTGGACCCTTGGGGGACACTGAAGCTTTCTTT. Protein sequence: CASGPLGDTEAFF.

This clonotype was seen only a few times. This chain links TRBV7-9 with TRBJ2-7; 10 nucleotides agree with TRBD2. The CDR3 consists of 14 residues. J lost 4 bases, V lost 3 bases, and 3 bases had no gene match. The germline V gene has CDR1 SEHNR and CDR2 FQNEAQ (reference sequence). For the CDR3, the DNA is TGTGCCAGCAGCTTTAAGACTAGCGGGTACGAGCAGTACTTC. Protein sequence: CASSFKTSGYEQYF.

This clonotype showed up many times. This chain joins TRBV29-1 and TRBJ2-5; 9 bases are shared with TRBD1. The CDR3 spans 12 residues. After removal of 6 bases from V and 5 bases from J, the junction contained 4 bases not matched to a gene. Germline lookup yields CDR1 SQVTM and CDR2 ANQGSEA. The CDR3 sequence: CSVDRGAETQYF. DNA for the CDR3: TGCAGCGTGGACAGGGGAGCCGAGACCCAGTACTTC.

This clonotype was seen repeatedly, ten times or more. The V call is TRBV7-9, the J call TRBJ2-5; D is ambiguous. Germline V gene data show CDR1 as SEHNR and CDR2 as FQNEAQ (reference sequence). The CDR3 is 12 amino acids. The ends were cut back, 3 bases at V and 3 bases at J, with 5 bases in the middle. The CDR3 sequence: CASSFMKETQYF. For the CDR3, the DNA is TGTGCCAGCAGCTTTATGAAAGAGACCCAGTACTTC.

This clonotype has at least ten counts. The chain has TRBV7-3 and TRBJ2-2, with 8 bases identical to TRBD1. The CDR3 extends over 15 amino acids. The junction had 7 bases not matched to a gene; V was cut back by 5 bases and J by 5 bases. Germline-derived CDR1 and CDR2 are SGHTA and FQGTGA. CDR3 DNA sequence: TGTGCCAGCAGCCGTGACAGGGGTGATACCGGGGAGCTGTTTTTT. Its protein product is CASSRDRGDTGELFF.

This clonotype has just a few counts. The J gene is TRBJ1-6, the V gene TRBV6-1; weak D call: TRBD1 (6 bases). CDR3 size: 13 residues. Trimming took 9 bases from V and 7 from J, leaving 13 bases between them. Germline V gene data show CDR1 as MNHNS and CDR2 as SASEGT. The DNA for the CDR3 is TGTGCCAGTCGACAGGAGACCAATTCACCCCTCCACTTT. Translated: CASRQETNSPLHF.

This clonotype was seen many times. CDR3 sequence (DNA): TGTGCCAGCACCCCGGCACTTGGCACAGATACGCAGTATTTT. It specifies CASTPALGTDTQYF. The chain joins TRBV28 to TRBJ2-3, with D hard to call. Germline-derived CDR1 and CDR2 are MDHEN and SYDVKM. The CDR3 consists of 14 residues. V dropped 7 bases and J dropped 1 base, with 12 bases sitting between them.

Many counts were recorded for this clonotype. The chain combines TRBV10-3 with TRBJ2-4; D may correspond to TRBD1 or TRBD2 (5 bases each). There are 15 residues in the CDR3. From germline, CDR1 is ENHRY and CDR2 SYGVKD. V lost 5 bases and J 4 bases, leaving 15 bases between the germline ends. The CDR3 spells CAISPTGTGKNIQYF. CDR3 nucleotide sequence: TGTGCCATCAGTCCAACCGGGACGGGAAAAAACATTCAGTACTTC.

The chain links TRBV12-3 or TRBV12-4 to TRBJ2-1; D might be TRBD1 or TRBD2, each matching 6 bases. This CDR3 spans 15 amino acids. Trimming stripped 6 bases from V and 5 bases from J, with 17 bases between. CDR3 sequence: CASSTRGLRDNEQFF. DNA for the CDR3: TGTGCCAGCAGCACCAGGGGACTTCGTGACAATGAGCAGTTCTTC.

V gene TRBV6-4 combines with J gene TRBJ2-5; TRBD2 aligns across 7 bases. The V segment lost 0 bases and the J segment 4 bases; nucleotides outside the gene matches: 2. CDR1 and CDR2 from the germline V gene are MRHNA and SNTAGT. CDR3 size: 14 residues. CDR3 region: CASSDSGGPETQYF. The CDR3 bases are TGTGCCAGCAGTGACTCGGGAGGGCCAGAGACCCAGTACTTC.

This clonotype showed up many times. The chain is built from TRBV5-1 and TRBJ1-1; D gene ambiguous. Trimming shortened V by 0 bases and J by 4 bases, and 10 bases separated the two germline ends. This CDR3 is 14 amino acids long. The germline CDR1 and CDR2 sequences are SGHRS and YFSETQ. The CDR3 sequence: CASSLAPGFTEAFF. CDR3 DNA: TGCGCCAGCAGCTTGGCCCCAGGTTTCACTGAAGCTTTCTTT.

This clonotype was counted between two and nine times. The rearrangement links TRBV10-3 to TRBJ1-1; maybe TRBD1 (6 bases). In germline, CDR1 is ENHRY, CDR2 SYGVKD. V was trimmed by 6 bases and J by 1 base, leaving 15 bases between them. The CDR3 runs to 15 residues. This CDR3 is CAISDYGQRNTEAFF. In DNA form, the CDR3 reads TGTGCCATCAGCGATTATGGACAGAGGAACACTGAAGCTTTCTTT.

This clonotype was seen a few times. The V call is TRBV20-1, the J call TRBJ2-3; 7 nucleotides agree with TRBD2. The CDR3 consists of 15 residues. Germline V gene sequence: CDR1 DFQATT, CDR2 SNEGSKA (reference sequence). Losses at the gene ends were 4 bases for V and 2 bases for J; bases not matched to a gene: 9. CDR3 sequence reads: CSANFGGYYTDTQYF. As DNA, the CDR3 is TGCAGTGCTAATTTCGGGGGGTATTACACAGATACGCAGTATTTT.

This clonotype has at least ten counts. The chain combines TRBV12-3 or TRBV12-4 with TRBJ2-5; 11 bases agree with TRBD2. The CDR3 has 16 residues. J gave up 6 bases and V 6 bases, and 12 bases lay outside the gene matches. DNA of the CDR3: TGTGCCAGCAGGCAACTAGCGGGAGAGGAAAAAAAGACCCAGTACTTC. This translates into CASRQLAGEEKKTQYF.

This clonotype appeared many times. The chain's CDR3 is CASTQTGGRFRPSEQFF. The CDR3 DNA is TGTGCCAGCACCCAAACCGGCGGGAGGTTCAGACCCTCTGAGCAGTTCTTC. The rearrangement links TRBV28 to TRBJ2-1; TRBD2 aligns across 8 bases. Germline V gene sequence: CDR1 MDHEN, CDR2 SYDVKM. The CDR3 runs to 17 residues. Trimming took 7 bases from V and 9 from J; bases not matched to a gene: 20.

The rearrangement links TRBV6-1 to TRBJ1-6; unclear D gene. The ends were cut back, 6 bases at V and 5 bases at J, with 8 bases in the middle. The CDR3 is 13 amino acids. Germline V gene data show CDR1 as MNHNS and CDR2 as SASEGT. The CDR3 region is CASRQPNNSPLHF. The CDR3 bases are TGTGCCAGCAGACAGCCGAATAATTCACCCCTCCACTTT.